The rows below give T cell receptor beta chains drawn from one sample of a study of cytomegalovirus exposure and HLA in healthy donors. TCRdb keeps only in-frame clones here, not all; method: immunoSEQ multiplex PCR. The data hold roughly 100,000 clones, with approximately 72% observed a single time. Sequencing was done on a sample of PBMCs. All receptors come from a woman in her fifties or sixties in good health and CMV-seronegative. Each CDR3 is given with its conserved first and last residue. Fields, in order: D gene, clone size, J gene, V gene, CDR3 protein, CDR3 DNA. D genes are given only for firm matches. Only some rows state a clone size, as once, few, many or a class for expanded clones.

TRBD1	NA	TRBJ2-4	TRBV6-1	CASSERTGRGIAKNIQYF	TGTGCCAGCAGTGAAAGGACAGGGAGAGGGATAGCCAAAAACATTCAGTACTTC
NA	NA	TRBJ1-5	TRBV6-5	CASSIGNSNQPQHF	TGTGCCAGCAGTATCGGGAATAGCAATCAGCCCCAGCATTTT
NA	NA	TRBJ2-5	TRBV4-2	CASSQDIPETQYF	TGTGCCAGCAGCCAAGATATCCCCGAGACCCAGTACTTC
TRBD2	NA	TRBJ2-2	TRBV7-9	CASSLGSNSGGFPGELFF	TGTGCCAGCAGCTTAGGCTCTAACAGCGGGGGGTTCCCCGGGGAGCTGTTTTTT
NA	NA	TRBJ2-2	TRBV5-1	CASIPGDTGELFF	TGCGCCAGCATCCCGGGGGACACCGGGGAGCTGTTTTTT
NA	few	TRBJ2-7	TRBV5-1	CASTDVEVLGEQYF	TGCGCCAGCACCGACGTGGAGGTGTTGGGCGAGCAGTACTTC
TRBD1	NA	TRBJ1-2	TRBV10-2	CASRGTGEGGYTF	TGCGCCAGCAGGGGGACAGGGGAAGGTGGCTACACCTTC
TRBD2	NA	TRBJ2-1	TRBV7-2	CASSLIRGGRNEQFF	TGTGCCAGCAGCTTGATACGGGGGGGCAGAAATGAGCAGTTCTTC
NA	NA	TRBJ2-5	TRBV28	CASTDGGGGTQYF	TGTGCCAGCACCGACGGGGGAGGAGGGACCCAGTACTTC
TRBD2	NA	TRBJ2-1	TRBV7-7	CASSLTSDTYNEQFF	TGTGCCAGCAGCTTGACTAGCGATACCTACAATGAGCAGTTCTTC
NA	few	TRBJ1-6	TRBV12-5	CASGSNRDPYSYNSPLHF	TGTGCTAGTGGTTCGAACAGGGACCCTTACTCCTATAATTCACCCCTCCACTTT
NA	NA	TRBJ2-7	TRBV7-2	CASSFFIWGEYEQYF	TGTGCCAGCAGCTTCTTTATCTGGGGGGAATACGAGCAGTACTTC
TRBD2	few	TRBJ2-3	TRBV9	CASRGGGRPTDTQYF	TGTGCCAGCAGGGGGGGCGGGAGGCCCACAGATACGCAGTATTTT
NA	NA	TRBJ2-7	TRBV11-2	CASSLRDMAYEQYF	TGTGCCAGCAGCCTCCGGGACATGGCCTACGAGCAGTACTTC
NA	NA	TRBJ2-5	TRBV7-2	CASSLAVRQLETQYF	TGTGCCAGCAGCTTAGCAGTTAGACAACTAGAGACCCAGTACTTC
TRBD2	NA	TRBJ2-3	TRBV7-2	CASSLTSGGGTDTQYF	TGTGCCAGCAGCTTAACTAGCGGAGGTGGCACAGATACGCAGTATTTT
TRBD2	NA	TRBJ2-7	TRBV27	CASSQQGAGLAGARYEQYF	TGTGCCAGCAGCCAACAGGGCGCTGGACTAGCGGGAGCGCGGTACGAGCAGTACTTC